This TCR beta chain is from a study of Graves' ophthalmopathy and Graves' hyperthyroidism. Newly diagnosed, the hyperthyroidism patients had under 2 months' duration and were aged 18 to 65. The CDR3 runs 16 residues. Germline V gene data show CDR1 as MGHDK and CDR2 as SYGVNS. Trimming cost V 7 bases and J 1 base; bases outside gene matches: 13. Whole-study results and caveats: The blood repertoire also included most expanded thyroid clonotypes above 0.001 frequency.

Researchers took RNA transcripts and amplified TCR beta CDR3 regions from them. In the first round, RT-PCR was carried out with HTBI primers, and a multiplex PCR formed the second round. TCRdb re-called the multiplex PCR reads with MiXCR, one entry per CDR3 protein. The repertoire holds 580,000 or so distinct CDR3 sequences, 35% to 45% seen once, with less than 4.5% in the top ten. This clonotype was recorded only once. The antigen is undetermined. Sequenced material: peripheral blood or thyroid tissue (not recorded which). The receptor was derived from an adult man with Graves' hyperthyroidism. The chain couples TRBV25-1 to TRBJ2-7, with 7 bases aligning to TRBD1. The CDR3 sequence: CASTRTGGLSSYEQYF. The CDR3 DNA reads as TGTGCCAGCACCCGGACAGGAGGCTTATCTTCCTACGAGCAGTACTTC.